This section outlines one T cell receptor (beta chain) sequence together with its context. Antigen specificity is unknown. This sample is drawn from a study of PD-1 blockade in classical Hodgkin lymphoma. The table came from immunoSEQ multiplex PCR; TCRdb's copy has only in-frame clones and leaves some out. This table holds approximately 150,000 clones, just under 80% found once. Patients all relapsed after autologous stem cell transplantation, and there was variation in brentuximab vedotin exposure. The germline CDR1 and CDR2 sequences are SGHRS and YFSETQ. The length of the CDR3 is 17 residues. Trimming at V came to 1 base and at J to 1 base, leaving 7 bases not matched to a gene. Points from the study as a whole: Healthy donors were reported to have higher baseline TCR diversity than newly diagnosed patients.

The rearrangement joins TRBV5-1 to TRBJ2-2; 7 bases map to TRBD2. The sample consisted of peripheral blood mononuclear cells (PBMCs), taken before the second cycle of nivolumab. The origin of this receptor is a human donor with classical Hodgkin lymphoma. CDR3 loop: CASSLTLGGRNTGELFF. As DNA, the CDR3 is TGCGCCAGCAGCTTGACCCTTGGCGGGAGGAACACCGGGGAGCTGTTTTTT.